The rows below give T cell receptor beta chains drawn from one sample of a study of cytomegalovirus exposure and HLA in healthy donors. Some clones are missing from TCRdb's copy, which holds only in-frame ones; the method was immunoSEQ multiplex PCR. The sample has 120,000 to 150,000 clones; over 60% are singletons. Sequenced sample: PBMCs. The receptor source for this set is a woman aged 55 to 70 in good health and CMV-seronegative. Both conserved end residues are part of each CDR3. The D gene is left open where the match is weak. Expanded clones get a size class; other rows say once, few or many, or leave the size out.

V	J	D	length	size	DNA	CDR3
TRBV7-2	TRBJ2-5	TRBD1	15	.	TGTGCCAGCAGCTTCAGGACAGGGAAAGCGGAGACCCAGTACTTC	CASSFRTGKAETQYF
TRBV6-1	TRBJ1-2	.	15	.	TGTGCCAGCAGTGGGTCCCCGTCGGTGAACTATGGCTACACCTTC	CASSGSPSVNYGYTF
TRBV27	TRBJ1-6	TRBD1	15	.	TGTGCCAGCAGCGCATCCGGGACAGTGGATTCACCCCTCCACTTT	CASSASGTVDSPLHF
TRBV15	TRBJ1-1	.	14	.	TGTGCCACCAGCAGAGTAAGGGGAGGGACTGAAGCTTTCTTT	CATSRVRGGTEAFF
TRBV4-3	TRBJ2-3	TRBD1	16	.	TGCGCCAGCAGTCACACAGGGGGCGCATTTCCAGATACGCAGTATTTT	CASSHTGGAFPDTQYF
TRBV16	TRBJ1-2	.	15	.	TGTGCCAGCAGCCAAAGGGTCGTACAGGCCAGTGGCTACACCTTC	CASSQRVVQASGYTF
TRBV7-9	TRBJ1-5	.	14	few	TGTGCCAGCAGCCCCAGGGATAGCAATCAGCCCCAGCATTTT	CASSPRDSNQPQHF
TRBV5-1	TRBJ2-2	TRBD2	17	.	TGCGCCAGCAGCTTGGCAGCGGGGGGTTACAACACCGGGGAGCTGTTTTTT	CASSLAAGGYNTGELFF
TRBV14	TRBJ1-2	.	13	.	TGTGCCAGCAGCCTTGTACAGGGAGTTGGCTACACCTTC	CASSLVQGVGYTF
TRBV9	TRBJ2-6	TRBD1	18	.	TGTGCCAGCAGCGTAAGGCGGGACAGGTTCTCTGGGGCCAACGTCCTGACTTTC	CASSVRRDRFSGANVLTF
TRBV2	TRBJ2-3	.	15	few	TGTGCCAGCAGTGAAAGGACTAGGGGGGAAGATACGCAGTATTTT	CASSERTRGEDTQYF
TRBV7-2	TRBJ1-1	.	14	.	TGTGCCAGCAGCTTAGGACAGCCGAACACTGAAGCTTTCTTT	CASSLGQPNTEAFF
TRBV6-5	TRBJ2-2	.	14	.	TGTGCCAGCAGTCGGACTCCGAACACCGGGGAGCTGTTTTTT	CASSRTPNTGELFF
TRBV5-4	TRBJ2-7	.	15	.	TGTGCCAGCAGCTTGGTCGGGCTAGCGTCGGACGAGCAGTACTTC	CASSLVGLASDEQYF
TRBV5-1	TRBJ2-7	TRBD1	13	.	TGCGCCAGCAGCAACCGGGACAGCTACGAGCAGTACTTC	CASSNRDSYEQYF
TRBV19	TRBJ1-1	.	16	few	TGTGCCAGTAATACTCGGGGAATTAGGCAGTTCACTGAAGCTTTCTTT	CASNTRGIRQFTEAFF
TRBV10-3	TRBJ1-6	TRBD1	19	few	TGTGCCATCAGTGAGACGGACAGGGGGCTGGTCCCTTATAATTCACCCCTCCACTTT	CAISETDRGLVPYNSPLHF
TRBV7-2	TRBJ2-5	TRBD2	15	.	TGTGCCAGCAGCTCACTAGCGGAGCCCCAAGAGACCCAGTACTTC	CASSSLAEPQETQYF
TRBV10-3	TRBJ2-1	TRBD1	14	.	TGTGCCATCGCGAGTGAGGGGGCTTACAATGAGCAGTTCTTC	CAIASEGAYNEQFF
TRBV2	TRBJ1-2	.	15	few	TGTGCCAGCAGTGAACAGGACATGGGGGCCGGTGGCTACACCTTC	CASSEQDMGAGGYTF
TRBV19	TRBJ2-7	TRBD2	17	.	TGTGCCAGTAGTCACCTCGTACTAGCGGGCCCCTCGTACGAGCAGTACTTC	CASSHLVLAGPSYEQYF
TRBV9	TRBJ2-7	TRBD2	15	.	TGTGCCAGCAGCGTAGGGGTAGCGGGACGCTACGAGCAGTACTTC	CASSVGVAGRYEQYF
TRBV7-7	TRBJ2-5	.	16	.	TGTGCTAGCAGCTTGGAGGTTTGGTCGCCACAAGAGACCCAGTACTTC	CASSLEVWSPQETQYF
TRBV23-1	TRBJ1-4	.	16	.	TGCGCCAGCAGTCCGGGACACAGGTTTACTAATGAAAAACTGTTTTTT	CASSPGHRFTNEKLFF
TRBV10-3	TRBJ2-7	TRBD1	14	.	TGTGCCATCAGTAAGCCGGGACAGGGGGGCGAGCAGTACTTC	CAISKPGQGGEQYF
TRBV25-1	TRBJ2-2	.	15	.	TGTGCCAGCAGGGGGGGGCAGAGCGACACCGGGGAGCTGTTTTTT	CASRGGQSDTGELFF
TRBV7-8	TRBJ1-1	TRBD1	15	.	TGTGCCAGCAGCCTCCGACAGGGGTGGAACACTGAAGCTTTCTTT	CASSLRQGWNTEAFF
TRBV11-2	TRBJ2-7	TRBD1	15	.	TGTGCCAGCAGCCGTCGGGACAGGGGGCCCCACGAGCAGTACTTC	CASSRRDRGPHEQYF